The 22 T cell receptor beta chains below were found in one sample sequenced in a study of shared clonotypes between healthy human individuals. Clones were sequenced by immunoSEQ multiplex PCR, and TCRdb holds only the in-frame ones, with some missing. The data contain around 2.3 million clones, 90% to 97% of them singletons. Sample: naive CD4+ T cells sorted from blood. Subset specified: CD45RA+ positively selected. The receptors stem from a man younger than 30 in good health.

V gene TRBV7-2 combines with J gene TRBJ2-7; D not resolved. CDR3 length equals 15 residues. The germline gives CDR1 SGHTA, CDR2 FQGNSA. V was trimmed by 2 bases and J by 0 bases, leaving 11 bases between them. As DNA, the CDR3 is TGTGCCAGCAGCTTAATCGTGTTAGGCTCCTACGAGCAGTACTTC. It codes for CASSLIVLGSYEQYF.

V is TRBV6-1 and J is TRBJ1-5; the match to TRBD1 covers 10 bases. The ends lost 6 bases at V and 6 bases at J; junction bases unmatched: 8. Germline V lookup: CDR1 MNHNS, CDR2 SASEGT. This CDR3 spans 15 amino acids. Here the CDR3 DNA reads TGTGCCAGCAGACTCGGGACAGGGGTCGTTCAGCCCCAGCATTTT. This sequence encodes CASRLGTGVVQPQHF.

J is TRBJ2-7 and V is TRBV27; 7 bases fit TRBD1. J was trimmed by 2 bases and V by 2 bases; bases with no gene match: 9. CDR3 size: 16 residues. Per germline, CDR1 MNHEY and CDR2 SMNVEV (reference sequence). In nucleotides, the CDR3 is TGTGCCAGCAGTTTACTCGGTCTGAGGGGGCCCTACGAGCAGTACTTC. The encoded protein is CASSLLGLRGPYEQYF.

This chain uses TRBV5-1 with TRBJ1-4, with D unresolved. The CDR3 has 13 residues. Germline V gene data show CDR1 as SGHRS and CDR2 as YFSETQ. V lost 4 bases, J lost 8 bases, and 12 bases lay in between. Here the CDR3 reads CASSITDREKLFF. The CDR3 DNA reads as TGCGCCAGCAGCATAACGGACCGGGAAAAACTGTTTTTT. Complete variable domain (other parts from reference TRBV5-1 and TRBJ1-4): KAGVTQTPRYLIKTRGQQVTLSCSPISGHRSVSWYQQTPGQGLQFLFEYFSETQRNKGNFPGRFSGRQFSNSRSEMNVSTLELGDSALYLCASSITDREKLFFGSGTQLSVL.

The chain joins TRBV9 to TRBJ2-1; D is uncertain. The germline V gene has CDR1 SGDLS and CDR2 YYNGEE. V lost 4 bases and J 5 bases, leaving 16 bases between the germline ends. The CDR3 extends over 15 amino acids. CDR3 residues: CASSPTRWGHNEQFF. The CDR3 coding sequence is TGTGCCAGCAGCCCCACGAGGTGGGGTCACAATGAGCAGTTCTTC.

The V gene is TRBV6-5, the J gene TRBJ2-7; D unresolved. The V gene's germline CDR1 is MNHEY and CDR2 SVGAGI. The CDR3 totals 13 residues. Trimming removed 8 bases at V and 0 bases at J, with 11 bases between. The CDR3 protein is CASGRDPSYEQYF. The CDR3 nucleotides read TGTGCCAGCGGGCGAGATCCCTCCTACGAGCAGTACTTC.

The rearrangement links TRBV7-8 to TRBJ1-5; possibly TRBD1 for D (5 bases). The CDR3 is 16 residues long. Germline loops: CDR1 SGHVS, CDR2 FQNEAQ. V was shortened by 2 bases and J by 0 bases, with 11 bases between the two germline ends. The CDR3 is CASSLTGRTSNQPQHF. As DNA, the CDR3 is TGTGCCAGCAGCTTAACGGGACGGACTAGCAATCAGCCCCAGCATTTT.

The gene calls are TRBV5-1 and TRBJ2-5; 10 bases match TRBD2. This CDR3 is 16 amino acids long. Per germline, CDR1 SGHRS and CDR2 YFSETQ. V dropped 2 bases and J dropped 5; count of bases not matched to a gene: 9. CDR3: CASSLDLAGVGETQYF. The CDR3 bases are TGCGCCAGCAGCTTAGACCTAGCGGGAGTGGGGGAGACCCAGTACTTC.

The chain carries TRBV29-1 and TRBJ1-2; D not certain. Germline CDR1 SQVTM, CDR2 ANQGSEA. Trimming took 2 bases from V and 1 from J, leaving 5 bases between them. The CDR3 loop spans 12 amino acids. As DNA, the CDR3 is TGCAGCGTTGAATTAAGTAACTATGGCTACACCTTC. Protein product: CSVELSNYGYTF.

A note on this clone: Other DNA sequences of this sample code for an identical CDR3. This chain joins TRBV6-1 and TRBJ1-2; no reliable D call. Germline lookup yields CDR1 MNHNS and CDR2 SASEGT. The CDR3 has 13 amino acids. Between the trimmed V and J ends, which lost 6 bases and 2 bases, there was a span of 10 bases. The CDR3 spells CASSATENYGYTF. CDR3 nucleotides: TGTGCCAGCAGCGCCACAGAGAACTATGGCTACACCTTC.

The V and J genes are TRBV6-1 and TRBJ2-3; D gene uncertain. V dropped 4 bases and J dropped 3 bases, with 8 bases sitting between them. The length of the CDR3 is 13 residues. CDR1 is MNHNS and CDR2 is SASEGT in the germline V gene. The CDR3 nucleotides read TGTGCCAGCAGTGGTGGGCGGACAGATACGCAGTATTTT. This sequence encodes CASSGGRTDTQYF.

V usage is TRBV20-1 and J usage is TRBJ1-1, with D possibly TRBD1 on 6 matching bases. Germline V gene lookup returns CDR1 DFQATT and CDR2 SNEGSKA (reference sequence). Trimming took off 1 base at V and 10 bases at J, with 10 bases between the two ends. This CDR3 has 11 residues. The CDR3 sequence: CSARVGGSAFF. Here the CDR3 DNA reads TGCAGTGCTAGAGTAGGGGGTTCAGCTTTCTTT.

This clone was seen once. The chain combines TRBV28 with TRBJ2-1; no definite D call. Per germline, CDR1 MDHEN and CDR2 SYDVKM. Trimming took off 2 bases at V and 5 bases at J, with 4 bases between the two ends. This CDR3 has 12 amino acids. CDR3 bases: TGTGCCAGCAGTTTAACCGACAATGAGCAGTTCTTC. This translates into CASSLTDNEQFF.

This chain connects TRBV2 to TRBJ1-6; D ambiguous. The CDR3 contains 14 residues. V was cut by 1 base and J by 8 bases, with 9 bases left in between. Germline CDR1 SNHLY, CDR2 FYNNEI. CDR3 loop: CASSEESGDSPLHF. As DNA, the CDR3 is TGTGCCAGCAGTGAAGAGAGCGGGGATTCACCCCTCCACTTT.

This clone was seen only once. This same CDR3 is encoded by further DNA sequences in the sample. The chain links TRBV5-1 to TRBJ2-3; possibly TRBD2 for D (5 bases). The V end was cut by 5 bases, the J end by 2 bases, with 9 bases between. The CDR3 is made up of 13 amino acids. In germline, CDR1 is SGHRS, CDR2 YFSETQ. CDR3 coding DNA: TGCGCCAGCAGTCGGGATTTCACAGATACGCAGTATTTT. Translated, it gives CASSRDFTDTQYF.

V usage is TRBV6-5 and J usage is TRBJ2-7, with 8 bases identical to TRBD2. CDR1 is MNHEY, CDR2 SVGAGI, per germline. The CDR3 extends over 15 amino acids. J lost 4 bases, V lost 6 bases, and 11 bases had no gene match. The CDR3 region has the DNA TGTGCCAGCAGAGGCACTAGCGGAGCGGTTTACGAGCAGTACTTC. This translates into CASRGTSGAVYEQYF.

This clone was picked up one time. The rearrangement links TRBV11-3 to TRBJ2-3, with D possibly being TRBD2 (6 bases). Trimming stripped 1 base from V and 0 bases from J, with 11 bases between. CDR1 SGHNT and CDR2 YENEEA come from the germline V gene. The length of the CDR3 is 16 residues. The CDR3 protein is CASSLGREASTDTQYF. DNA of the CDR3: TGTGCCAGCAGCTTAGGGCGGGAAGCTAGCACAGATACGCAGTATTTT.

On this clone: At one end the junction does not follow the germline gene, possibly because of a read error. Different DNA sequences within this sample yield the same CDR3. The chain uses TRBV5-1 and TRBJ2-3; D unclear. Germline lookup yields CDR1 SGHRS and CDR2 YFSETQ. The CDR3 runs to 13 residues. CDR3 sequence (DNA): TGCGCCAGCAGCCCCCCCAGCACGGATACGCAGTATTTT. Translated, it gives CASSPPSTDTQYF.

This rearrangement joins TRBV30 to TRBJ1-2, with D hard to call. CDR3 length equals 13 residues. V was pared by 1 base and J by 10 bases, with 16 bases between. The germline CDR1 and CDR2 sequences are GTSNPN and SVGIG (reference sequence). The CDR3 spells CAWSANLVEDYTF. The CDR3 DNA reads TGTGCCTGGAGTGCGAACCTTGTAGAGGACTACACCTTC.

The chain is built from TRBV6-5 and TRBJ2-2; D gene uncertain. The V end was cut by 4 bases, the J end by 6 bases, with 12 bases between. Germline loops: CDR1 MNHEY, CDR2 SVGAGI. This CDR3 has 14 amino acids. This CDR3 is CASSWVFDPGELFF. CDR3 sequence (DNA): TGTGCCAGCAGTTGGGTATTTGATCCCGGGGAGCTGTTTTTT.

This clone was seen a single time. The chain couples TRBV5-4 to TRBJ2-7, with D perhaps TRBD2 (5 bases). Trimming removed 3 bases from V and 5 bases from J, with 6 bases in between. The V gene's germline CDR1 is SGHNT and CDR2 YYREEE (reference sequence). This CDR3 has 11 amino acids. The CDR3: CASSWENEQYF. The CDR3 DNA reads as TGTGCCAGCAGCTGGGAGAACGAGCAGTACTTC.

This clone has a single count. DNA for the CDR3: TGTGCCAGCAGCCAACCAAAGGACAGAAGGGAAAAACTGTTTTTT. It specifies CASSQPKDRREKLFF. The rearrangement joins TRBV7-9 to TRBJ1-4; D may be TRBD1 (6 bases). The germline gives CDR1 SEHNR, CDR2 FQNEAQ (reference sequence). This CDR3 is 15 amino acids long. Trimming cost V 5 bases and J 8 bases, with 18 bases left between them.